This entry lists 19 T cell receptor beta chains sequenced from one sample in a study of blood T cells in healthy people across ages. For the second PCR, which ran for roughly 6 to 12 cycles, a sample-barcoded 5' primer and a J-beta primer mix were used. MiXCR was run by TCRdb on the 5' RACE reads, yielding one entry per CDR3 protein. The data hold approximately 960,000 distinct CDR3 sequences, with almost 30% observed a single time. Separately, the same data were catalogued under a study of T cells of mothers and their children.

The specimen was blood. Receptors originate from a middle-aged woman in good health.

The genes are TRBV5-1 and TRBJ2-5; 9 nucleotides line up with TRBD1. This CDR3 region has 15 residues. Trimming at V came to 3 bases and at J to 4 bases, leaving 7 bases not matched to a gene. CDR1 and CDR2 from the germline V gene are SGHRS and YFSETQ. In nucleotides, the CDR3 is TGCGCCAGCAGCTCGGGACAGGGTAATACAGAGACCCAGTACTTC. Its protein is CASSSGQGNTETQYF.

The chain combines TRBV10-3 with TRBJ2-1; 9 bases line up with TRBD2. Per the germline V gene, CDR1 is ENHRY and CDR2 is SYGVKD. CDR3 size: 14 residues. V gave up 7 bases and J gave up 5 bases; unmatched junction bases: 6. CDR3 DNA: TGTGCCATCAAAGGAGTAGCGGGGGACAATGAGCAGTTCTTC. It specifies CAIKGVAGDNEQFF.

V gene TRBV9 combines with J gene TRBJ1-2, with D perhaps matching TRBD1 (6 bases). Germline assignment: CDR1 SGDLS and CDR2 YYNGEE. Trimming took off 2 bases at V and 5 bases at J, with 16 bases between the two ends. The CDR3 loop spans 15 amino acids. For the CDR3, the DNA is TGTGCCAGCAGCGTGCTCGGGACAAAGGCTTATGGCTACACCTTC. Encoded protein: CASSVLGTKAYGYTF.

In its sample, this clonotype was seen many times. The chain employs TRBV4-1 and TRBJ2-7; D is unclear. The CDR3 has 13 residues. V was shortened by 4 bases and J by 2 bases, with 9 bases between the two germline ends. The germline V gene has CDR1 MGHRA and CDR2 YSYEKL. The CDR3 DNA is TGCGCCAGCAGCCGGGGTATAACCTACGAGCAGTACTTC. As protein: CASSRGITYEQYF.

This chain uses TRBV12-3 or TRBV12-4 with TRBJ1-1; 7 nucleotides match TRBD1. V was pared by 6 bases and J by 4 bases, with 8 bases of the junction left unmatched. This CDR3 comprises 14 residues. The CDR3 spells CASRHTGVGTEAFF. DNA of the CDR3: TGTGCCAGCAGACATACAGGGGTGGGCACTGAAGCTTTCTTT.

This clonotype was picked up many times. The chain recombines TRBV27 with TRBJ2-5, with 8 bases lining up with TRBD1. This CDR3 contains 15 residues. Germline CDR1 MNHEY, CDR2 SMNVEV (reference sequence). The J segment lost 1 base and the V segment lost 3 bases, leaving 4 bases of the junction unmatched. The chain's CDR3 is CASSFRTGSQETQYF. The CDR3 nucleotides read TGTGCCAGCAGTTTCCGGACAGGGTCCCAAGAGACCCAGTACTTC.

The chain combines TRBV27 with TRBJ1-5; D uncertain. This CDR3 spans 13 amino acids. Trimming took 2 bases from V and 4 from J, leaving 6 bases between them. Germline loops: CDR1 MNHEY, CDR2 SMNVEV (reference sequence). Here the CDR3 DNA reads TGTGCCAGCAGTTTAAGAAGAAATCAGCCCCAGCATTTT. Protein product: CASSLRRNQPQHF.

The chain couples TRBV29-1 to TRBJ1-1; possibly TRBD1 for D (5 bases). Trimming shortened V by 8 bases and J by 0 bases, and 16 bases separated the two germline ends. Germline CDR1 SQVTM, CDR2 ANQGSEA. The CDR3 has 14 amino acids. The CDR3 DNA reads TGCAGCATAAGGGACGGAGGAATGAACACTGAAGCTTTCTTT. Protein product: CSIRDGGMNTEAFF. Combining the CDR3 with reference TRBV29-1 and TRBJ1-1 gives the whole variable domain SAVISQKPSRDICQRGTSLTIQCQVDSQVTMMFWYRQQPGQSLTLIATANQGSEATYESGFVIDKFPISRPNLTFSTLTVSNMSPEDSSIYLCSIRDGGMNTEAFFGQGTRLTVV.

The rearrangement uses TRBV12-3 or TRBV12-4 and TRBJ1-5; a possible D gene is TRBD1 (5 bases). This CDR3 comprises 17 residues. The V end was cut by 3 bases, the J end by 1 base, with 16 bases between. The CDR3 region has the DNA TGTGCCAGCAGTTTGTCTGGTGGACGGGGGAGCAATCAGCCCCAGCATTTT. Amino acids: CASSLSGGRGSNQPQHF.

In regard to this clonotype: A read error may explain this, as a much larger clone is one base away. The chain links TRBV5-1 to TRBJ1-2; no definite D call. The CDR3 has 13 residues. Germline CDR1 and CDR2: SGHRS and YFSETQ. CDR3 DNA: TGCGCCAGCAGCTTGAACCAACGGTATGGCCACACCTTC. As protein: CASSLNQRYGHTF.

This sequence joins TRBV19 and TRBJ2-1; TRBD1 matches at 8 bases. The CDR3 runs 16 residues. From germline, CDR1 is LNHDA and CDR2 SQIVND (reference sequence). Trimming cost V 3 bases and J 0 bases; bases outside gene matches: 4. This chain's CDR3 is CASSISTGGSYNEQFF. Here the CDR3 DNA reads TGTGCCAGTAGTATTTCCACAGGGGGCTCCTACAATGAGCAGTTCTTC.

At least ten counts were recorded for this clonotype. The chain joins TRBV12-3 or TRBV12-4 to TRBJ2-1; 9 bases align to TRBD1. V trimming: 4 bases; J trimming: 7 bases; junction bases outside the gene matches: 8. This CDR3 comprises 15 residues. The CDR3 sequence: CASSSRTGAWNEQFF. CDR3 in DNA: TGTGCCAGCAGTTCCAGGACAGGGGCTTGGAATGAGCAGTTCTTC.

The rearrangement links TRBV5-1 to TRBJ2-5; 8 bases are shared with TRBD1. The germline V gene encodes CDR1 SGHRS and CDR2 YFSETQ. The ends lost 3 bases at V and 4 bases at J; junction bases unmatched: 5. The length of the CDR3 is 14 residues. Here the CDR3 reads CASSWARGRETQYF. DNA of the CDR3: TGCGCCAGCAGCTGGGCCAGGGGGCGAGAGACCCAGTACTTC.

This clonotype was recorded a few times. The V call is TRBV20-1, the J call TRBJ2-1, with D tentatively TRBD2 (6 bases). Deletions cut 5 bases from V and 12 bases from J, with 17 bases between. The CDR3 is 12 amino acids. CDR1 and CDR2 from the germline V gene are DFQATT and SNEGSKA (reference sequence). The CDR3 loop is CSAGSMTGRQFF. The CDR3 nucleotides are TGCAGTGCTGGCTCCATGACCGGGAGGCAGTTCTTC.

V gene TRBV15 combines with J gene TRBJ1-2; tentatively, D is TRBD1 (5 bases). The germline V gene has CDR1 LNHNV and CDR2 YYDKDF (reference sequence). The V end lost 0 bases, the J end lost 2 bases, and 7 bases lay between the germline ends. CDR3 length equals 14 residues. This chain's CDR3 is CATSRERQNYGYTF. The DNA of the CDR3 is TGTGCCACCAGCAGAGAAAGACAGAACTATGGCTACACCTTC. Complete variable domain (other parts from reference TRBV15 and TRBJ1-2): DAMVIQNPRYQVTQFGKPVTLSCSQTLNHNVMYWYQQKSSQAPKLLFHYYDKDFNNEADTPDNFQSRRPNTSFCFLDIRSPGLGDTAMYLCATSRERQNYGYTFGSGTRLTVV.

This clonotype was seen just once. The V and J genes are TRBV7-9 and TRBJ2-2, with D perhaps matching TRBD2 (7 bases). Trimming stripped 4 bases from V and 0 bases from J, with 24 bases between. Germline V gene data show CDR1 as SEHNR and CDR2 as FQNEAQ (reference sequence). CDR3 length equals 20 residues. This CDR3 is CASSSRGGAKPATNTGELFF. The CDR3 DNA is TGTGCCAGCAGCTCTAGAGGGGGGGCAAAACCTGCAACGAACACCGGGGAGCTGTTTTTT.

CDR3 sequence reads: CASSLAGGLGHEQFF. In nucleotides, the CDR3 is TGTGCCAGCAGCTTAGCGGGAGGACTCGGGCATGAGCAGTTCTTC. The genes are TRBV7-9 and TRBJ2-1, with D perhaps matching TRBD2 (6 bases). The CDR3 loop spans 15 amino acids. Germline CDR1 is SEHNR and CDR2 is FQNEAQ (reference sequence). Trimming pared 0 bases from V and 8 bases from J, leaving 14 bases between.

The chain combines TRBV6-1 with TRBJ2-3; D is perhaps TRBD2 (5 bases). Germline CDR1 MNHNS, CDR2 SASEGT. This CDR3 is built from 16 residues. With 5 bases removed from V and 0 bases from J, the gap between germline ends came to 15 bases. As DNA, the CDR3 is TGTGCCAGCAGTCCTCCTTTAGCGACAAGCACAGATACGCAGTATTTT. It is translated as CASSPPLATSTDTQYF.

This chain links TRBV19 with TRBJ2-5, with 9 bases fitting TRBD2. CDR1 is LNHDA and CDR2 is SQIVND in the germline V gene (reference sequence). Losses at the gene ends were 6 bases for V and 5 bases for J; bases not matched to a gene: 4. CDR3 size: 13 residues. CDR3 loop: CASSDTSGETQYF. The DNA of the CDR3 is TGTGCCAGTAGCGACACTAGCGGGGAGACCCAGTACTTC.